The 19 T cell receptor delta chains presented below share a single source sample, sequenced in a study of DNA immune sequencing with unique molecular identifiers. All 8 TRDV and 4 TRDJ genes were targeted in 32-plex amplification of genomic DNA. Adapter PCR followed roughly 3 barcoding PCR cycles that attached a 12-nucleotide UMI. With CATT, TCRdb re-called clones from the multiplex PCR reads. The profile shows a few thousand delta-chain clones, 11% to 15% of them singletons. Specimen: gamma-delta T cells enriched from blood buffy coat, or unenriched PBMCs (not recorded which). These receptors were collected from a human donor in good health.

Judged by abundance, this clone is medium-sized (0.01 to 0.1%). The chain links TRDV1 to TRDJ1; either TRDD2 or TRDD3 may fit D (6 bases each). Germline CDR1 reads TSWWSYY; CDR2 reads QGS. The ends were cut back, 1 base at V and 0 bases at J, with 36 bases in the middle. The CDR3 is made up of 24 amino acids. CDR3 amino acids: CALGEPPLPLRIHPPIAYTDKLIF. CDR3 sequence (DNA): TGTGCTCTTGGGGAACCGCCCCTTCCCCTAAGGATACACCCCCCTATAGCTTACACCGATAAACTCATCTTT.

As concerns this clone: The protein recorded in TCRdb matches a much larger clone and deviates from this DNA's translation at residue 10, suggesting a read error; the protein here is obtained by translating the DNA. The gene calls are TRDV2 and TRDJ1, with D possibly matching TRDD3 (5 bases). The CDR3 has 15 amino acids. Germline V gives CDR1 GEAIGNYY, CDR2 EKD. The V and J ends lost 0 bases and 3 bases respectively, with 13 bases between them. The CDR3 nucleotides read TGTGCCTGTGACACCGTCGGGGGTCGCTCCGATAAACTCATCTTT. Amino acids: CACDTVGGRSDKLIF.

A few counts support this clone. This DNA translates differently at residue 8 from the TCRdb protein, which is that of a much larger clone; a read error is likely, and the protein shown is the DNA's own translation. The CDR3 sequence is CACDTLVWGENTDKLIF. CDR3 sequence (DNA): TGTGCCTGTGACACCCTCGTGTGGGGGGAGAACACCGATAAACTCATCTTT. The chain couples TRDV2 to TRDJ1, with D possibly matching TRDD3 (6 bases). In germline, CDR1 is GEAIGNYY, CDR2 EKD. This CDR3 comprises 17 residues. V lost 0 bases, J lost 0 bases, and 16 bases lay in between.

About this clone: A far larger clone is a single base away, which makes a read error likely. Other nucleotide sequences from this sample produce the same CDR3. This chain links TRDV1 with TRDJ1, with 7 positions matching TRDD3. As TCRdb names no J gene, one was assigned here on the basis of a DNA match to germline. The ends lost 4 bases at V and 4 bases at J; junction bases unmatched: 45. The CDR3 runs 27 residues. Germline V CDR1 and CDR2: TSWWSYY, QGS. CDR3 amino acids: CALGVDSSYLRRYWGSSEGAAIDKLIF. CDR3 in DNA: TGTGCTCTTGGGGTGGATTCCTCATACCTACGCCGCTACTGGGGATCAAGCGAGGGAGCCGCGATCGATAAACTCATCTTT.

On this clone: This likely came from a read error, as a far larger clone is one base away. V usage is TRDV2 and J usage is TRDJ1, with 9 positions matching TRDD3. The CDR3 has 16 amino acids. With 5 bases clipped from V and 0 bases from J, the junction kept 9 bases outside the gene matches. The germline V gene encodes CDR1 GEAIGNYY and CDR2 EKD. The chain's CDR3 is CACVKLGDLYTDKLIF. CDR3 DNA sequence: TGTGCCTGTGTCAAACTGGGGGACCTGTACACCGATAAACTCATCTTT.

Sample share makes this clone medium-sized. The chain couples TRDV2 to TRDJ1, with TRDD3 matching over 9 bases. The CDR3 runs 18 residues. Trimming cost V 0 bases and J 2 bases; bases outside gene matches: 12. The germline CDR1 and CDR2 sequences are GEAIGNYY and EKD. The CDR3 here is CACDTVSGGFRITDKLIF. DNA for the CDR3: TGTGCCTGTGACACCGTTTCTGGGGGATTCCGAATTACCGATAAACTCATCTTT.

Worth noting for this clone: The mismatch at residue 7 between this DNA's translation and the TCRdb protein of a much larger clone likely reflects a read error; the protein shown is translated from the DNA. The rearrangement joins TRDV2 to TRDJ3; possibly TRDD3 for D (6 bases). The CDR3 covers 19 residues. V gave up 1 base and J gave up 0 bases, with 15 bases separating them. Per germline, CDR1 GEAIGNYY and CDR2 EKD. DNA of the CDR3: TGTGCCTGTGACACGGGGGAGCTACGGAGCTCCTGGGACACCCGACAGATGTTTTTC. It yields the protein CACDTGELRSSWDTRQMFF.

A few counts support this clone. TCRdb's entry gives the protein of a much larger clone, which mismatches this DNA's translation at residue 11, likely from a read error; the protein reported here is translated from the DNA. The V call is TRDV2, the J call TRDJ1; a weak D match, TRDD3 (5 bases). The CDR3 extends over 15 amino acids. Germline V CDR1 and CDR2: GEAIGNYY, EKD. The CDR3 region has the DNA TGTGCCTGTGACACCGTCGGGGGTCGCACCAATAAACTCATCTTT. This encodes CACDTVGGRTNKLIF.

Within the sample, this clone is medium-sized (0.01 to 0.1%). This sequence joins TRDV3 and TRDJ1; the match to TRDD3 covers 10 bases. The CDR3 covers 14 residues. CDR1 is TVYSNPD, CDR2 GDNSRS, per germline (reference sequence). V was clipped by 3 bases and J by 6 bases; unmatched bases: 10. CDR3 region: CAFRTVGDTNKLIF. For the CDR3, the DNA is TGTGCCTTCCGTACCGTGGGGGATACCAATAAACTCATCTTT. The complete variable domain, with remaining parts taken from reference TRDV3 and TRDJ1, reads CDKVTQSSPDQTVASGSEVVLLCTYDTVYSNPDLFWYRIRPDYSFQFVFYGDNSRSEGADFTQGRFSVKHILTQKAFHLVISPVRTEDSATYYCAFRTVGDTNKLIFGKGTRVTVEP.

In regard to this clone: TCRdb shows a much larger clone's protein in place of this DNA's translation, and the two differ at residue 2, likely through a read error; the protein shown is translated from the DNA. V gene TRDV2 combines with J gene TRDJ1, with TRDD3 identical over 11 bases. CDR1 and CDR2 (germline): GEAIGNYY, EKD. The CDR3 length is 19 residues. CDR3 protein: CSCDTLKAGGYPDTDKLIF. In nucleotides, the CDR3 is TGTTCCTGTGACACCCTTAAAGCTGGGGGATACCCGGACACCGATAAACTCATCTTT.

Concerning this clone itself: It is likely a read error: a sequence one base away is far more abundant. The assigned J gene is TRDJ1, but the V gene is uncalled; the listed D gene, TRDD3, was not tested against the DNA. The CDR3 length is 28 residues. CDR3 loop: CAYRRAGGGLAYWGIRVSILLCTDKLIF. The CDR3, as DNA: TGTGCTTATAGGAGAGCGGGGGGGGGCCTAGCTTACTGGGGGATACGCGTATCAATCCTCCTTTGCACCGATAAACTCATCTTT.

As to this clone: A far bigger clonotype differs at one base, so this is likely a read error. This sample includes further DNA sequences coding for the same CDR3. The gene calls are TRDV2 and TRDJ1, with unresolved D. The CDR3 contains 14 residues. V dropped 4 bases and J dropped 0 bases, with 11 bases sitting between them. CDR1 and CDR2 from the germline V gene are GEAIGNYY and EKD. The CDR3 DNA follows: TGTGCCTGTGATTCGGTGGAGAACACCGATAAACTCATCTTT. It translates to CACDSVENTDKLIF.

The table lists this clone with a few counts. The protein held in TCRdb is that of a much larger clone and does not match this DNA's translation at residue 11, likely because of a read error; the protein shown is translated from the DNA. The gene calls are TRDV2 and TRDJ1, with 7 bases matching TRDD3. Per the germline V gene, CDR1 is GEAIGNYY and CDR2 is EKD. This CDR3 is 15 amino acids long. CDR3: CACDLLGTDTHKLIF. CDR3 coding DNA: TGTGCCTGTGACCTACTGGGGACAGACACCCATAAACTCATCTTT.

The V gene remains uncalled, whereas the J gene is TRDJ2; the table's D gene call, TRDD3, was not cross checked with the DNA. The CDR3 is 21 residues long. CDR3 loop: CALGALPTGDTARCMTAQLFF. In nucleotides, the CDR3 is TGTGCTCTTGGGGCACTTCCTACGGGGGATACTGCGCGCTGTATGACAGCACAACTCTTCTTT.

This clone was seen only a few times. Being one base from a much bigger clone, this may be a read error. The sample holds other DNA sequences that translate to the same CDR3. The chain recombines TRDV2 with TRDJ3; TRDD3 agrees at 7 bases. Germline CDR1 is GEAIGNYY and CDR2 is EKD. The CDR3 is made up of 17 amino acids. J lost 1 base, V lost 1 base, and 3 bases had no gene match. The CDR3 DNA reads TGTGCCTGTGACACAGGATACGAGTCCTGGGACACCCGACAGATGTTTTTC. Translation: CACDTGYESWDTRQMFF.

This clone has more than one count but fewer than ten. A read error likely explains why the TCRdb protein, taken from a much larger clone, differs from this DNA's translation at residue 16; the protein shown is translated from the DNA. The DNA of the CDR3 is TGTGCCTGTGACACCTTGGGGACCACGAACGGCTCCTGGGACACCCAACAGATGTTTTTC. Its translation: CACDTLGTTNGSWDTQQMFF. The genes are TRDV2 and TRDJ3; a weak D match, TRDD3 (5 bases). There are 20 residues in the CDR3. Germline V gene data show CDR1 as GEAIGNYY and CDR2 as EKD.

This clone was seen only a few times. For this DNA, TCRdb reports the protein of a much larger clone, which diverges at residue 13, most likely from a read error; the protein presented here is translated directly from the DNA. Other DNA sequences in this specimen translate into the identical CDR3. The chain uses TRDV2 and TRDJ3, with D perhaps TRDD3 (5 bases). CDR1 is GEAIGNYY, CDR2 EKD, per germline. The CDR3 is 20 residues long. The CDR3 is CACDTLGTTNGSCDTRQMFF. CDR3 DNA: TGTGCCTGTGACACCTTGGGGACCACGAACGGCTCCTGTGACACCCGACAGATGTTTTTC.

This clone was seen at least ten times. The chain recombines TRDV2 with TRDJ1, with a weak D call TRDD3 (5 bases). This CDR3 region has 15 residues. V lost 3 bases to trimming and J lost 3 bases, with 16 bases between them. Per the germline V gene, CDR1 is GEAIGNYY and CDR2 is EKD. The CDR3 region has the DNA TGTGCCTGTGACCCTCTCGGTCGGGGGGCCGATAAACTCATCTTT. It specifies CACDPLGRGADKLIF.

Notes on this clone: A single base is all that separates this from a far larger clone, so a read error is likely. The same CDR3 is also encoded by other DNA sequences in this sample. Called V gene: TRDV1; the J gene was not called; the table's D gene call, TRDD3, was not cross checked with the DNA. This CDR3 has 26 amino acids. Germline CDR1 and CDR2: TSWWSYY and QGS. In nucleotides, the CDR3 is TGTGCTCTTGGGGAACCCCCTCCTACGGATTCAGTACTGGGGGATACGCCCCAGACGGCCGCCGATAAACTAATCTTT. Its translation: CALGEPPPTDSVLGDTPQTAADKLIF.